Below, 27 T cell receptor beta chains from the same sample are listed, as sequenced in a study of Ad26.COV2.S vaccination and SARS-CoV-2 variants. Sequencing used immunoSEQ multiplex PCR; TCRdb keeps in-frame clones, though not all of them. The profile shows roughly 150,000 clones, about nine tenths of them singletons. Sequenced material: peripheral blood, taken after recovery from COVID-19. Receptors originate from a human donor who had recovered from COVID-19.

The chain carries TRBV30 and TRBJ1-2; tentative D call: TRBD1 (5 bases). The CDR3 length is 12 residues. The V gene's germline CDR1 is GTSNPN and CDR2 SVGIG (reference sequence). V was pared by 1 base and J by 7 bases, with 10 bases between. The CDR3 DNA reads TGTGCCTGGAGTGGTGGGGCGGGTGGCTACACCTTC. Translated: CAWSGGAGGYTF.

This chain links TRBV19 with TRBJ1-1, with D possibly matching TRBD1 (6 bases). Germline CDR1 LNHDA, CDR2 SQIVND (reference sequence). V shed 5 bases and J shed 1 base, with 11 bases lying between them. The CDR3 is made up of 14 amino acids. The CDR3 DNA follows: TGTGCCAGTAGTTACTTGGACAGGAACACTGAAGCTTTCTTT. Amino acid sequence: CASSYLDRNTEAFF. Full variable domain (rest looked up from reference TRBV19 and TRBJ1-1): DGGITQSPKYLFRKEGQNVTLSCEQNLNHDAMYWYRQDPGQGLRLIYYSQIVNDFQKGDIAEGYSVSREKKESFPLTVTSAQKNPTAFYLCASSYLDRNTEAFFGQGTRLTVV.

This sequence joins TRBV2 and TRBJ1-5; no clear D. V shed 4 bases and J shed 7 bases, with 11 bases lying between them. Germline V gene lookup returns CDR1 SNHLY and CDR2 FYNNEI. This CDR3 has 13 amino acids. The CDR3 sequence is CASSVGFGQPQHF. Here the CDR3 DNA reads TGTGCCAGCAGTGTCGGATTCGGGCAGCCCCAGCATTTT.

The chain employs TRBV30 and TRBJ2-7; 7 bases agree with TRBD1. The junction had 1 base not matched to a gene; V was cut back by 2 bases and J by 3 bases. The CDR3 covers 12 residues. Germline CDR1 reads GTSNPN; CDR2 reads SVGIG (reference sequence). CDR3 residues: CAWSYRGYEQYF. For the CDR3, the DNA is TGTGCCTGGAGTTACAGGGGCTACGAGCAGTACTTC.

In DNA form, the CDR3 reads TGTGCCAGCAGCTTTAAGGGGGGCCAGGCCGGGGAGCTGTTTTTT. Translated, it gives CASSFKGGQAGELFF. The chain joins TRBV7-2 to TRBJ2-2; D may be TRBD1 or TRBD2 (6 bases each). Trimming cost V 3 bases and J 6 bases, with 14 bases left between them. Germline-derived CDR1 and CDR2 are SGHTA and FQGNSA. CDR3 length: 15 amino acids.

This rearrangement joins TRBV5-1 to TRBJ2-6; 7 bases fit TRBD1. Looked up from germline, CDR1 is SGHRS and CDR2 is YFSETQ. The junction had 7 bases not matched to a gene; V was cut back by 4 bases and J by 0 bases. The CDR3 has 17 residues. The CDR3, as DNA: TGCGCCAGCAGCACCGGGACAGCGAGCTCTGGGGCCAACGTCCTGACTTTC. It specifies CASSTGTASSGANVLTF. The whole variable domain, remainder taken from reference TRBV5-1 and TRBJ2-6, is KAGVTQTPRYLIKTRGQQVTLSCSPISGHRSVSWYQQTPGQGLQFLFEYFSETQRNKGNFPGRFSGRQFSNSRSEMNVSTLELGDSALYLCASSTGTASSGANVLTFGAGSRLTVL.

This clone was counted a few times. This chain uses TRBV6-5 with TRBJ1-5, with D hard to call. The germline gives CDR1 MNHEY, CDR2 SVGAGI. The V end lost 6 bases, the J end lost 0 bases, and 12 bases lay between the germline ends. CDR3 length equals 15 residues. The CDR3 loop is CASRNNDNSNQPQHF. CDR3 DNA: TGTGCCAGCAGAAACAACGACAATAGCAATCAGCCCCAGCATTTT.

This clone was seen a handful of times. The genes are TRBV14 and TRBJ2-2, with no clear D. V lost 6 bases to trimming and J lost 0 bases, with 14 bases between them. This CDR3 has 16 residues. Germline V gene sequence: CDR1 SGHDN, CDR2 FVKESK. CDR3 protein: CASSNYAAANTGELFF. CDR3 DNA: TGTGCCAGCAGTAATTACGCGGCAGCGAACACCGGGGAGCTGTTTTTT.

This chain uses TRBV30 with TRBJ1-4; no reliable D call. The ends were cut back, 2 bases at V and 11 bases at J, with 15 bases in the middle. Looked up from germline, CDR1 is GTSNPN and CDR2 is SVGIG (reference sequence). CDR3 length: 13 amino acids. In DNA, the CDR3 is TGTGCCTGGAGTCAGTATGAGTGGGGTAAACTGTTTTTT. It codes for CAWSQYEWGKLFF.

J is TRBJ1-2 and V is TRBV5-6, with D perhaps TRBD1 (6 bases). This CDR3 region has 14 residues. V gave up 1 base and J gave up 1 base, with 8 bases separating them. Germline V gene data show CDR1 as SGHDT and CDR2 as YYEEEE. The chain's CDR3 is CASSLQGRNYGYTF. The CDR3 DNA reads TGTGCCAGCAGCTTGCAGGGGCGTAACTATGGCTACACCTTC.

The rearrangement joins TRBV4-3 to TRBJ2-4; a weak D match, TRBD1 (6 bases). CDR1 and CDR2 from the germline V gene are LGHNA and YSLEER. Trimming shortened V by 0 bases and J by 14 bases, and 14 bases separated the two germline ends. The CDR3 extends over 13 amino acids. CDR3 amino acids: CASSQDTTGTKYF. In DNA, the CDR3 is TGCGCCAGCAGCCAAGACACCACCGGGACAAAGTACTTC.

The V gene is TRBV28, the J gene TRBJ1-2, with 9 bases aligning to TRBD1. Germline values: CDR1 MDHEN, CDR2 SYDVKM. V lost 3 bases, J lost 11 bases, and 22 bases stayed unmatched. The CDR3 runs 18 residues. The DNA of the CDR3 is TGTGCCAGCAGTTTTGCAGGGACAGGGAGAGGGGAGAGGAGGGGATACACCTTC. Translating gives CASSFAGTGRGERRGYTF.

V gene TRBV5-1 combines with J gene TRBJ1-1; D not resolved. Germline values: CDR1 SGHRS, CDR2 YFSETQ. V lost 0 bases and J lost 5, with 11 bases in between. This CDR3 comprises 14 residues. CDR3 nucleotide sequence: TGCGCCAGCAGCTTGGTAGAGGAGGAAACTGAAGCTTTCTTT. It codes for CASSLVEEETEAFF.

This clone appeared a single time. J is TRBJ2-7 and V is TRBV5-1; 10 nucleotides line up with TRBD1. Losses at the gene ends were 4 bases for V and 6 bases for J; bases not matched to a gene: 7. The CDR3 loop spans 14 amino acids. Germline V gene lookup returns CDR1 SGHRS and CDR2 YFSETQ. Written as DNA, the CDR3 is TGCGCCAGCAGCACACGGGACAGGGGCTCCGAGCAGTACTTC. Translation gives CASSTRDRGSEQYF.

This chain uses TRBV11-2 with TRBJ2-7; a possible D gene is TRBD2 (6 bases). This CDR3 has 14 amino acids. V shed 1 base and J shed 0 bases, with 7 bases lying between them. Germline V gene data show CDR1 as SGHAT and CDR2 as FQNNGV. The chain's CDR3 is CASSLGRDSYEQYF. As DNA, the CDR3 is TGTGCCAGCAGCTTAGGGCGGGACTCCTACGAGCAGTACTTC.

The chain links TRBV18 to TRBJ1-2; 11 nucleotides align to TRBD1. The CDR3 has 13 residues. From germline, CDR1 is KGHSH and CDR2 LQKENI. V gave up 5 bases and J gave up 7 bases; unmatched junction bases: 3. CDR3 region: CASSGQGALGYTF. Here the CDR3 DNA reads TGTGCCAGCTCAGGACAGGGGGCGCTTGGCTACACCTTC. Full variable domain (missing parts from reference TRBV18 and TRBJ1-2): NAGVMQNPRHLVRRRGQEARLRCSPMKGHSHVYWYRQLPEEGLKFMVYLQKENIIDESGMPKERFSAEFPKEGPSILRIQQVVRGDSAAYFCASSGQGALGYTFGSGTRLTVV.

V is TRBV18 and J is TRBJ2-5, with 7 nucleotides matching TRBD1. The CDR3 length is 16 residues. Looked up from germline, CDR1 is KGHSH and CDR2 is LQKENI. Germline trimming cut 5 bases from V and 5 bases from J; bases unmatched to any gene: 14. In nucleotides, the CDR3 is TGTGCCAGCTCAAGTACGATGGGACAGCGTCCTGAGACCCAGTACTTC. Amino acid sequence: CASSSTMGQRPETQYF.

This clone was found a few times. This chain joins TRBV30 and TRBJ2-1; unclear D gene. Trimming removed 2 bases from V and 7 bases from J, with 9 bases in between. CDR3 size: 12 residues. The germline V gene has CDR1 GTSNPN and CDR2 SVGIG (reference sequence). The CDR3 coding sequence is TGTGCCTGGAGTTACGGTGGAAATGAGCAGTTCTTC. Amino acids: CAWSYGGNEQFF.

This clone was observed a few times. The gene calls are TRBV5-6 and TRBJ2-7; D gene unclear. The ends were cut back, 6 bases at V and 6 bases at J, with 10 bases in the middle. The CDR3 contains 11 residues. The germline gives CDR1 SGHDT, CDR2 YYEEEE. Written as DNA, the CDR3 is TGTGCCAGCACCAAATCCGGCGAGCAGTACTTC. Amino acids: CASTKSGEQYF.

The chain has TRBV28 and TRBJ1-4; the D gene is possibly TRBD1 (5 bases). This CDR3 comprises 16 residues. V was clipped by 5 bases and J by 5 bases, with 18 bases between them. CDR1 and CDR2 from the germline V gene are MDHEN and SYDVKM. This CDR3 reads CASSIPPGQENEKLFF. The CDR3 DNA is TGTGCCAGCAGTATCCCTCCCGGACAAGAAAATGAAAAACTGTTTTTT.

This sequence joins TRBV3-1 (or the pseudogene TRBV3-2) and TRBJ1-1, with D perhaps TRBD1 (5 bases). The ends were cut back, 4 bases at V and 5 bases at J, with 8 bases in the middle. The CDR3 totals 12 residues. The germline gives CDR1 LGHDT, CDR2 YNNKEL (reference sequence). CDR3: CASSPGYTEAFF. The CDR3 DNA is TGTGCCAGCAGCCCAGGGTATACTGAAGCTTTCTTT.

This rearrangement joins TRBV2 to TRBJ2-3; either TRBD1 or TRBD2 may supply D (5 bases each). V dropped 6 bases and J dropped 1 base, with 11 bases sitting between them. Germline CDR1 reads SNHLY; CDR2 reads FYNNEI. The CDR3 runs 14 residues. The CDR3 DNA is TGTGCCAGCAGAGAGGGGCACGGCACAGATACGCAGTATTTT. It specifies CASREGHGTDTQYF. Filled out from reference TRBV2 and TRBJ2-3, the complete variable domain reads EPEVTQTPSHQVTQMGQEVILRCVPISNHLYFYWYRQILGQKVEFLVSFYNNEISEKSEIFDDQFSVERPDGSNFTLKIRSTKLEDSAMYFCASREGHGTDTQYFGPGTRLTVL.

This clone has just one count. The V and J genes are TRBV6-5 and TRBJ2-7; no clear D. The CDR3 extends over 14 amino acids. The germline V gene encodes CDR1 MNHEY and CDR2 SVGAGI. The ends were cut back, 10 bases at V and 0 bases at J, with 16 bases in the middle. DNA for the CDR3: TGTGCCACCCAGAGGTCCAGTCCCTCCTACGAGCAGTACTTC. Translation: CATQRSSPSYEQYF.

The rearrangement links TRBV6-1 to TRBJ1-1; D is undetermined. In germline, CDR1 is MNHNS, CDR2 SASEGT. Trimming removed 3 bases at V and 6 bases at J, with 11 bases between. The CDR3 length is 13 residues. This CDR3 reads CASSDKPAAEAFF. CDR3 bases: TGTGCCAGCAGTGACAAACCTGCTGCTGAAGCTTTCTTT.

The chain carries TRBV24-1 and TRBJ2-2; D is unclear. The CDR3 is 16 residues long. Looked up from germline, CDR1 is KGHDR and CDR2 is SFDVKD. V was pared by 0 bases and J by 3 bases, with 10 bases between. The CDR3 DNA reads TGTGCCACCAGTGATTTGAAGGGTTTGGACACCGGGGAGCTGTTTTTT. This encodes CATSDLKGLDTGELFF.

The J gene is TRBJ1-6, the V gene TRBV4-3; unclear D gene. The CDR3 has 14 amino acids. The ends were cut back, 1 base at V and 4 bases at J, with 5 bases in the middle. Germline lookup yields CDR1 LGHNA and CDR2 YSLEER. The CDR3 here is CASSQGRYNSPLHF. CDR3 nucleotides: TGCGCCAGCAGCCAAGGTCGTTATAATTCACCCCTCCACTTT.

The V gene is TRBV20-1, the J gene TRBJ2-7, with TRBD2 as a possible D gene (6 bases). Per the germline V gene, CDR1 is DFQATT and CDR2 is SNEGSKA (reference sequence). The germline V and J ends were trimmed by 5 bases and 6 bases, with 11 bases remaining between them. The CDR3 sequence is 11 residues long. CDR3 residues: CSARLVSEQYF. CDR3 nucleotides: TGCAGTGCTCGACTAGTATCCGAGCAGTACTTC.